These 2 T cell receptor beta chains came from one sample sequenced in a study of blood T cells in healthy people across ages. A J-beta primer mix and a sample-barcoded 5' primer were used in a second PCR of roughly 6 to 12 cycles. MiXCR, applied by TCRdb to the 5' RACE reads, yields one record per CDR3 protein. The sample holds 1.2 million to 1.5 million distinct CDR3 sequences, roughly 40% seen once. Material: blood. Every receptor here comes from a woman under 30 in good health.

About this clonotype: A much larger clone sits a single nucleotide away, making a read error possible. The DNA for the CDR3 is TGTGCCAGCAGCTTCTCAGTGGGCGGCACAGATACGCAGTATTTT. Its translation is CASSFSVGGTDTQYF. The J gene is TRBJ2-3, the V gene TRBV13; D gene ambiguous. Germline V gene sequence: CDR1 PRHDT, CDR2 FYEKMQ (reference sequence). The CDR3 spans 15 residues. The V end lost 3 bases, the J end lost 1 base, and 11 bases lay between the germline ends.

V usage is TRBV20-1 and J usage is TRBJ2-1, with 8 bases lining up with TRBD1. The CDR3 is made up of 13 amino acids. V lost 5 bases and J lost 7; bases outside the gene matches: 7. Per the germline V gene, CDR1 is DFQATT and CDR2 is SNEGSKA (reference sequence). CDR3 in amino acids: CSAAGQAGNEQFF. In DNA form, the CDR3 reads TGCAGTGCTGCGGGACAGGCGGGGAATGAGCAGTTCTTC.